This TCR beta chain was observed in a study of siplizumab effects on memory and regulatory T cells. Concerning this clone itself: Its antigen is still unknown.

Libraries were prepared by immunoSEQ multiplex PCR; TCRdb keeps only in-frame clonotypes and omits some of them. This repertoire shows around 68,000 clones, over 80% found once; its top ten account for 1.5% to 2%. Findings and caveats of the study: The average Treg-derived proportion among mappable alloreactive CD4+ clones was 65% to 80% with siplizumab versus about 28% in controls.

The ends were cut back, 8 bases at V and 7 bases at J, with 12 bases in the middle. The V gene's germline CDR1 is MNHNS and CDR2 SASEGT. The CDR3 has 13 residues. The V and J genes are TRBV6-1 and TRBJ1-6; D is ambiguous. The clonotype originates from a human donor in good health. The source material was Tregs sorted from blood. CDR3 loop: CASHQAGNSPLHF. The CDR3 region has the DNA TGTGCCAGCCACCAAGCAGGAAATTCACCCCTCCACTTT.